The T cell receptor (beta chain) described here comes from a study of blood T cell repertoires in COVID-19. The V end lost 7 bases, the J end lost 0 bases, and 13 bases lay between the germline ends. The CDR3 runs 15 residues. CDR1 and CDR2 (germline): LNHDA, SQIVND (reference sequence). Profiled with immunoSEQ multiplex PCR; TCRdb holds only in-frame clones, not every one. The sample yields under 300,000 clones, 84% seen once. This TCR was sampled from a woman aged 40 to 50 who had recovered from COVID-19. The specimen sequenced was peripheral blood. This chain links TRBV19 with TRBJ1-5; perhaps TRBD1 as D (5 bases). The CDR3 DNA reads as TGTGCCAGTACCAAGACAGATTATAGCAATCAGCCCCAGCATTTT. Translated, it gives CASTKTDYSNQPQHF.